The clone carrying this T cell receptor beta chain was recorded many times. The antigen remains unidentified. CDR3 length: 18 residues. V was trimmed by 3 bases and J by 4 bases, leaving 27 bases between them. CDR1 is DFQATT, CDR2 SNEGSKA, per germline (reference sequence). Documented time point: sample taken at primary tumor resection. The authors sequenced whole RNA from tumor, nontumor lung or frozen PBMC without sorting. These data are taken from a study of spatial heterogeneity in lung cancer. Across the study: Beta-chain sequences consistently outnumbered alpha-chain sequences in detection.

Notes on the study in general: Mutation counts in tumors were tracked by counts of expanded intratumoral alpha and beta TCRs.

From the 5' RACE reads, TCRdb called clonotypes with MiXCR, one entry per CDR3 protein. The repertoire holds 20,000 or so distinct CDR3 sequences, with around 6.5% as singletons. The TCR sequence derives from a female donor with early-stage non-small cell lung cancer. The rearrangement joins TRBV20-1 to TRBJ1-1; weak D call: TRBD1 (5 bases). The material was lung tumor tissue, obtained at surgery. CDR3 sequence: CSASHRTGGEGIGTEAFF. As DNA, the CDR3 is TGCAGTGCTAGCCATCGTACGGGGGGGGAAGGAATAGGCACTGAAGCTTTCTTT.